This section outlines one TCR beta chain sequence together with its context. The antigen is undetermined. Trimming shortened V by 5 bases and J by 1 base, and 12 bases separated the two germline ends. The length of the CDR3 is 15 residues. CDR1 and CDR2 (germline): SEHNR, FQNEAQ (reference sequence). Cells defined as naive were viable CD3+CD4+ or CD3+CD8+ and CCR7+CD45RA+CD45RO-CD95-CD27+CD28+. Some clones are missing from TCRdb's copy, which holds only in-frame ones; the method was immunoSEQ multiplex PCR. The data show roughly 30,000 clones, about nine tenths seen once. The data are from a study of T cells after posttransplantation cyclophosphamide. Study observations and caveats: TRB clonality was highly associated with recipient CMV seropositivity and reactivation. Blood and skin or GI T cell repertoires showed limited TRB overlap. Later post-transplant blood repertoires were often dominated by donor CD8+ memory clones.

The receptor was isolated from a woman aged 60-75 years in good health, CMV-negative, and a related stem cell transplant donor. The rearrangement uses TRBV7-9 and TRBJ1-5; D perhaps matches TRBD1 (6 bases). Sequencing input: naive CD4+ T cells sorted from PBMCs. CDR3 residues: CASSPGGGSNQPQHF. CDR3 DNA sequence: TGTGCCAGCAGCCCTGGGGGCGGCAGCAATCAGCCCCAGCATTTT.